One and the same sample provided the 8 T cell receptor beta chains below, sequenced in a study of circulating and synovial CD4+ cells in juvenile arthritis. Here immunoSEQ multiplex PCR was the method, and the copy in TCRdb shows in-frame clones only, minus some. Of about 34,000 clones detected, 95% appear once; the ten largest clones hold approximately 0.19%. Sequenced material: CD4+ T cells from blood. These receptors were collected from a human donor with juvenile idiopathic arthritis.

The CDR3 reads CASSSGTSTDTQYF. In DNA, the CDR3 is TGCGCCAGCAGCTCCGGGACTAGCACAGATACGCAGTATTTT. The chain links TRBV5-1 to TRBJ2-3; possibly TRBD2 for D (6 bases). Germline V gene sequence: CDR1 SGHRS, CDR2 YFSETQ. The CDR3 has 14 amino acids. The ends were cut back, 3 bases at V and 0 bases at J, with 8 bases in the middle.

CDR3 nucleotides: TGTGCCAGCAGCTTAGACGGTTCAGGGCGGCGAAACACCATATATTTT. This encodes CASSLDGSGRRNTIYF. The genes are TRBV7-8 and TRBJ1-3; maybe TRBD1 (5 bases). The CDR3 length is 16 residues. Trimming took 1 base from V and 5 from J, leaving 15 bases between them. Germline CDR1 is SGHVS and CDR2 is FQNEAQ.

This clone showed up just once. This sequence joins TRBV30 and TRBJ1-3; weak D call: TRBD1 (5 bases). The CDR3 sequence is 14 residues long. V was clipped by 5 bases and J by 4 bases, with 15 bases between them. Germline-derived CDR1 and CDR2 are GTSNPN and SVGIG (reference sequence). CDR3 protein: CAWGTQEYGNTIYF. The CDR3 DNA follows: TGTGCCTGGGGCACACAGGAGTACGGAAACACCATATATTTT.

The CDR3 protein is CSVGTDSYNEQFF. In DNA, the CDR3 is TGCAGCGTTGGGACAGACTCCTACAATGAGCAGTTCTTC. This sequence joins TRBV29-1 and TRBJ2-1, with D possibly being TRBD1 (6 bases). This CDR3 spans 13 amino acids. Germline V gene data show CDR1 as SQVTM and CDR2 as ANQGSEA. Trimming took off 4 bases at V and 0 bases at J, with 7 bases between the two ends.

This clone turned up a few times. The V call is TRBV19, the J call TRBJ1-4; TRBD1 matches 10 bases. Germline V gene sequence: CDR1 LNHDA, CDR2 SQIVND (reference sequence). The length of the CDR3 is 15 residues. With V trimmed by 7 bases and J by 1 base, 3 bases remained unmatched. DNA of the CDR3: TGTGCCAGTACGGGGACAGGGGTAACTAATGAAAAACTGTTTTTT. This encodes CASTGTGVTNEKLFF.

CDR3 sequence (DNA): TGTGCCAGCAGCTGGGAGGGTTCGGTATCCCCCCAGTTCTTC. Translated, it gives CASSWEGSVSPQFF. The chain carries TRBV7-2 and TRBJ2-1; 7 bases agree with TRBD2. There are 14 residues in the CDR3. Per the germline V gene, CDR1 is SGHTA and CDR2 is FQGNSA. J gave up 13 bases and V 4 bases, and 13 bases lay outside the gene matches.

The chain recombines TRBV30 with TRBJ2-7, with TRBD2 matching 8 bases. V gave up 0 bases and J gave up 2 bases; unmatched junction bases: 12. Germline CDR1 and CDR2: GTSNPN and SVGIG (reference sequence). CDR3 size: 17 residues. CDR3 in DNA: TGTGCCTGGAGTGTTGGATTCCGGGGGGGGTTTACCTACGAGCAGTACTTC. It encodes CAWSVGFRGGFTYEQYF.

Written as DNA, the CDR3 is TGTGCCAGCAGCTTAAGAGGGGGCCCCTACGAGCAGTACTTC. Its translation is CASSLRGGPYEQYF. The chain combines TRBV7-2 with TRBJ2-7; 7 positions agree with TRBD1. Germline CDR1 and CDR2: SGHTA and FQGNSA. The CDR3 totals 14 residues. J lost 2 bases, V lost 2 bases, and 3 bases had no gene match.